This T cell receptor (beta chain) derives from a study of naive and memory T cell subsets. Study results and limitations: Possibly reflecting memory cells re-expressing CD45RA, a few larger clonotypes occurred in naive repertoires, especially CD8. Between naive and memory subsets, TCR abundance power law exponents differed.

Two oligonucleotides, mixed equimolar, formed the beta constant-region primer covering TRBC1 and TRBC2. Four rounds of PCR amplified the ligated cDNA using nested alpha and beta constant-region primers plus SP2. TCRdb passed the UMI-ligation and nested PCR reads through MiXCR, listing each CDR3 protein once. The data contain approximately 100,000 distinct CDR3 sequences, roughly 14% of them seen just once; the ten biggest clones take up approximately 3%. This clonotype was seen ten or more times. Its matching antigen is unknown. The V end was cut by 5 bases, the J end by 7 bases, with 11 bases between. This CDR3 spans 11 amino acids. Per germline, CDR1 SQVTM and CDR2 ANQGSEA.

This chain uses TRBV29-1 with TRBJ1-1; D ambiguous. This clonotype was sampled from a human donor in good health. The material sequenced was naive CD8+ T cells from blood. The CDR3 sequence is CSVPKGGEAFF. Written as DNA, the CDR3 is TGCAGCGTTCCAAAGGGAGGTGAAGCTTTCTTT.